These T cell receptor beta chains were read from a single sample in a study of blood T cell repertoires in COVID-19. Sequencing was performed with immunoSEQ multiplex PCR; in TCRdb, only in-frame clones are kept and a portion is missing. The sample contains about 200,000 clones, around 90% of which appear only once. Source material: peripheral blood. The receptor set was obtained from a man aged 35 to 55 with active or convalescent COVID-19. Both conserved end residues are trimmed from each CDR3.

v_gene: TRBV5-5; j_gene: TRBJ2-7; CDR3aa: ASSLGLALPYEQY
v_gene: TRBV30; j_gene: TRBJ2-1; CDR3aa: AWSGLAGVGEQF
v_gene: TRBV3-1/TRBV3-2; j_gene: TRBJ1-1; CDR3aa: ASSQRTGGRGTEAF
v_gene: TRBV7-9; j_gene: TRBJ1-1; CDR3aa: ASSLAGVMNTEAF
v_gene: TRBV5-6; j_gene: TRBJ1-5; CDR3aa: ASSFRGPSNQPQH
v_gene: TRBV6-5; j_gene: TRBJ2-7; CDR3aa: ASSYTRDSSYEQY
v_gene: TRBV5-1; j_gene: TRBJ1-2; CDR3aa: ASSLAGTDYGYT
v_gene: TRBV10-2; j_gene: TRBJ1-4; CDR3aa: ASNNRGATNEKLF
v_gene: TRBV6-5; j_gene: TRBJ2-5; CDR3aa: ASNAYGAGETQY
v_gene: TRBV6-5; j_gene: TRBJ1-2; CDR3aa: ASRAPGTGESGYT
v_gene: TRBV5-4; j_gene: TRBJ2-2; CDR3aa: ASRKGPGGTGELF